The clone carrying this TCR beta chain was recorded many times. Its target is unknown. This record comes from a study of T-cell reconstitution after alpha-beta-depleted transplantation in children. Overall study findings and caveats: By one year post-transplant, T-cell counts and diversity largely arose from T cells that were newly produced. At around two months after transplant, the alpha-beta T cells were reportedly derived from several hundred expanded clones that came from non-depleted graft cells. Surviving recipient T cells and thymic progenitors produced the high day-60 TCRbeta diversity seen in some patients.

Library preparation (for TCRbeta) was performed with unique molecular identifiers. TCRdb passed the PCR reads through MiXCR, listing each CDR3 protein once. There are 150,000 to 250,000 distinct CDR3 sequences in the sample; 6.3% occur only once, and roughly 4.5% lies in the top ten. The ends lost 3 bases at V and 5 bases at J; junction bases unmatched: 11. The CDR3 contains 16 residues. The V gene's germline CDR1 is KGHSH and CDR2 LQKENI. The chain joins TRBV18 to TRBJ2-5; 8 nucleotides agree with TRBD1. This specimen consisted of PBMCs, obtained before TCRalphabeta/CD19-depleted stem cell transplant. The clonotype comes from a girl under three years old with combined immunodeficiency, due to receive a stem cell transplant. The DNA of the CDR3 is TGTGCCAGCTCACCTACCGGGACAGGTTCGGACGAGACCCAGTACTTC. Protein: CASSPTGTGSDETQYF.